This T cell receptor (beta chain) emerged from a study of T cells in Graves' hyperthyroidism and ophthalmopathy. V dropped 2 bases and J dropped 2; count of bases not matched to a gene: 2. The CDR3 is 15 amino acids. CDR1 is MGHRA, CDR2 YSYEKL, per germline. Amplified regions were TCR beta CDR3 sequences from RNA transcripts. The HTBI primer set was used in a first-round RT-PCR of the TCR CDR3. TCRdb re-derived calls from the multiplex PCR reads in MiXCR, one entry per CDR3 protein. Here the sample spans approximately 400,000 distinct CDR3 sequences, approximately 15% being singletons. This clonotype was detected once. Drawn at first hyperthyroidism diagnosis, the blood sample preceded any ophthalmopathy symptoms.

The source is a man younger than 45 with Graves' hyperthyroidism that later progressed to Graves' ophthalmopathy. The specimen sequenced was blood. This chain links TRBV4-1 with TRBJ1-3; 8 bases are a match to TRBD1. The CDR3 sequence: CASSQQGAAGNTIYF. CDR3 bases: TGCGCCAGCAGCCAACAGGGGGCCGCTGGAAACACCATATATTTT.